Below, 19 T cell receptor beta chains from the same sample are listed, as sequenced in a study of cytomegalovirus exposure and HLA in healthy donors. Vbeta (60) and Jbeta (13) primers were used in the PCR. TCRdb keeps only in-frame clones here, not all; method: immunoSEQ multiplex PCR. Among roughly 180,000 clones listed, about 81% were seen once. Sequencing was performed on PBMCs. These TCRs come from a man in his forties or fifties in good health and CMV-seronegative.

The chain has TRBV6-1 and TRBJ2-7, with TRBD1 as a possible D gene (6 bases). The CDR3 loop spans 12 amino acids. The germline CDR1 and CDR2 sequences are MNHNS and SASEGT. V dropped 0 bases and J dropped 6 bases, with 6 bases sitting between them. The CDR3 region is CASSEAGGEQYF. For the CDR3, the DNA is TGTGCCAGCAGTGAAGCAGGGGGCGAGCAGTACTTC.

J is TRBJ2-5 and V is TRBV13; 9 nucleotides match TRBD2. The J call may be wrong; the DNA end is better matched by TRBJ2-7. The CDR3 sequence is 17 residues long. CDR1 PRHDT and CDR2 FYEKMQ come from the germline V gene (reference sequence). The CDR3 coding sequence is TGTGCCAGCAGCTTATCCCAAAAGCGGGGGGCCGTCTACGAGCAGTACTTC. As protein: CASSLSQKRGAVYEQYF.

Concerning this clone itself: At one end the junction does not follow the germline gene, possibly because of a read error. The chain joins TRBV7-3 to TRBJ2-2, with TRBD2 identical over 10 bases. This CDR3 region has 15 residues. Per the germline V gene, CDR1 is SGHTA and CDR2 is FQGTGA. The CDR3 here is CASSGLADFTGELFF. CDR3 bases: TGTGCGAGCAGCGGACTAGCGGACTTCACCGGGGAGCTGTTTTTT.

The rearrangement joins TRBV4-3 to TRBJ2-3, with D tentatively TRBD1 (6 bases). Trimming stripped 3 bases from V and 4 bases from J, with 17 bases between. Germline lookup yields CDR1 LGHNA and CDR2 YSLEER. This CDR3 is built from 16 residues. As DNA, the CDR3 is TGCGCCAGCAGCCAGCAGGGGCTGGGTCGTTCAGATACGCAGTATTTT. Amino acid sequence: CASSQQGLGRSDTQYF.

This clone was picked up one time. The chain recombines TRBV11-2 with TRBJ2-7, with 8 bases that match TRBD1. Looked up from germline, CDR1 is SGHAT and CDR2 is FQNNGV. The CDR3 loop spans 16 amino acids. The ends lost 1 base at V and 3 bases at J; junction bases unmatched: 8. CDR3 coding DNA: TGTGCCAGCAGCTTAGCCGTCGGGACAGGAGGCTACGAGCAGTACTTC. This sequence encodes CASSLAVGTGGYEQYF.

The chain couples TRBV5-1 to TRBJ1-2; D is perhaps TRBD1 (5 bases). In germline, CDR1 is SGHRS, CDR2 YFSETQ. With 0 bases removed from V and 1 base from J, the gap between germline ends came to 16 bases. The CDR3 is 17 residues long. The CDR3 coding sequence is TGCGCCAGCAGCTTGGCGCCCACAGGCATTGTTAACTATGGCTACACCTTC. Translated, it gives CASSLAPTGIVNYGYTF.

This clone came up once. The V and J genes are TRBV6-6 and TRBJ2-2; 8 nucleotides agree with TRBD1. The CDR3 runs 15 residues. The germline CDR1 and CDR2 sequences are MNHNY and SVGAGI (reference sequence). V was pared by 4 bases and J by 3 bases, with 4 bases of the junction left unmatched. CDR3 sequence reads: CASSFGTGHTGELFF. Here the CDR3 DNA reads TGTGCCAGCAGTTTCGGGACAGGTCACACCGGGGAGCTGTTTTTT.

This clone has a handful of counts. The chain employs TRBV5-4 and TRBJ2-3, with no clear D. In germline, CDR1 is SGHNT, CDR2 YYREEE (reference sequence). V dropped 2 bases and J dropped 3 bases, with 7 bases sitting between them. The CDR3 totals 13 residues. CDR3 loop: CASSFPPTDTQYF. The CDR3 DNA sequence: TGTGCCAGCAGCTTTCCCCCGACAGATACGCAGTATTTT.

This chain joins TRBV11-2 and TRBJ1-1, with D hard to call. Trimming took off 1 base at V and 2 bases at J, with 5 bases between the two ends. CDR3 length: 13 residues. Per the germline V gene, CDR1 is SGHAT and CDR2 is FQNNGV. CDR3 sequence: CASSLALNTEAFF. As DNA, the CDR3 is TGTGCCAGCAGCTTAGCCCTAAACACTGAAGCTTTCTTT. Complete variable domain (other parts from reference TRBV11-2 and TRBJ1-1): EAGVAQSPRYKIIEKRQSVAFWCNPISGHATLYWYQQILGQGPKLLIQFQNNGVVDDSQLPKDRFSAERLKGVDSTLKIQPAKLEDSAVYLCASSLALNTEAFFGQGTRLTVV.

J is TRBJ2-7 and V is TRBV28, with 9 bases lining up with TRBD2. The germline gives CDR1 MDHEN, CDR2 SYDVKM. Trimming took 3 bases from V and 0 from J; bases not matched to a gene: 9. The CDR3 loop spans 17 amino acids. Here the CDR3 DNA reads TGTGCCAGCAGTTTCCGGCTAGCGGGGCCGACCTCCTACGAGCAGTACTTC. Protein: CASSFRLAGPTSYEQYF. Drawing the rest from reference TRBV28 and TRBJ2-7, the complete variable domain is DVKVTQSSRYLVKRTGEKVFLECVQDMDHENMFWYRQDPGLGLRLIYFSYDVKMKEKGDIPEGYSVSREKKERFSLILESASTNQTSMYLCASSFRLAGPTSYEQYFGPGTRLTVT.

This chain links TRBV6-6 with TRBJ2-7, with 9 nucleotides matching TRBD1. Germline loops: CDR1 MNHNY, CDR2 SVGAGI (reference sequence). Unmatched junction bases numbered 8, after V lost 6 bases and J lost 2 bases. The CDR3 consists of 15 residues. This CDR3 is CASRPPGTGPYEQYF. The CDR3 coding sequence is TGTGCCAGCAGGCCTCCCGGGACAGGGCCCTACGAGCAGTACTTC.

This clone was counted between two and nine times. This chain uses TRBV5-4 with TRBJ2-5, with 10 bases matching TRBD2. V was pared by 6 bases and J by 4 bases, with 9 bases of the junction left unmatched. The CDR3 extends over 15 amino acids. CDR1 is SGHNT, CDR2 YYREEE, per germline (reference sequence). CDR3 region: CASKKDSGRRETQYF. CDR3 bases: TGTGCCAGCAAGAAGGATAGCGGGAGGAGAGAGACCCAGTACTTC.

In this sample, this clone turned up once. CDR3 loop: CASSTPRDRVGTEAFF. The CDR3, as DNA: TGTGCCAGCAGTACCCCCCGGGACAGGGTCGGAACTGAAGCTTTCTTT. This chain connects TRBV27 to TRBJ1-1, with 9 positions matching TRBD1. The V segment lost 5 bases and the J segment 5 bases; nucleotides outside the gene matches: 12. Germline V gene sequence: CDR1 MNHEY, CDR2 SMNVEV (reference sequence). This CDR3 contains 16 residues.

A single count supports this clone. The chain couples TRBV4-1 to TRBJ2-7; tentative D call: TRBD1 (6 bases). V was shortened by 0 bases and J by 5 bases, with 14 bases between the two germline ends. This CDR3 spans 15 amino acids. Germline V CDR1 and CDR2: MGHRA, YSYEKL. In DNA, the CDR3 is TGCGCCAGCAGCCAAGAGGGCAGGGGTAGCAACGAGCAGTACTTC. Translated, it gives CASSQEGRGSNEQYF.

Turning to this clone: Compared with germline, one end of the junction differs, possibly owing to a read error. The chain employs TRBV7-2 and TRBJ1-2, with 8 nucleotides matching TRBD1. There are 14 residues in the CDR3. Germline loops: CDR1 SGHTA, CDR2 FQGNSA. Here the CDR3 reads CASSSTPGQGAFAF. The CDR3 DNA reads as TGTGCCAGCAGCTCCACACCGGGTCAGGGGGCCTTCGCCTTC.

This clone was observed once. V is TRBV7-8 and J is TRBJ2-3; the match to TRBD2 covers 7 bases. The ends lost 4 bases at V and 4 bases at J; junction bases unmatched: 17. The CDR3 loop spans 18 amino acids. Germline V CDR1 and CDR2: SGHVS, FQNEAQ. The CDR3 is CASSYPSGLAAWADTQYF. The CDR3 bases are TGTGCCAGCAGCTACCCCTCCGGGCTAGCGGCATGGGCAGATACGCAGTATTTT.

This clone was recorded once. This chain uses TRBV28 with TRBJ2-5; 7 bases line up with TRBD1. The CDR3 loop spans 12 amino acids. The J segment lost 9 bases and the V segment lost 5 bases, leaving 6 bases of the junction unmatched. CDR1 is MDHEN, CDR2 SYDVKM, per germline. The CDR3 is CASSLTGAAQYF. CDR3 in DNA: TGTGCCAGCAGTCTCACAGGGGCGGCCCAGTACTTC.

V gene TRBV14 combines with J gene TRBJ2-2; TRBD2 matches 7 bases. The CDR3 runs 16 residues. From germline, CDR1 is SGHDN and CDR2 FVKESK. V was clipped by 3 bases and J by 3 bases; unmatched bases: 7. The CDR3 is CASSQEAGLDTGELFF. The CDR3 region has the DNA TGTGCCAGCAGCCAGGAAGCGGGGTTAGACACCGGGGAGCTGTTTTTT.

V gene TRBV6-5 combines with J gene TRBJ2-2, with D possibly TRBD2 on 7 matching bases. The germline CDR1 and CDR2 sequences are MNHEY and SVGAGI. V lost 8 bases and J lost 7, with 20 bases in between. There are 15 residues in the CDR3. The CDR3 bases are TGTGCCAGCCTCACGAGGGGGAGGGCCGGCGGGGAGCTGTTTTTT. Protein: CASLTRGRAGGELFF.